What follows are 2 T cell receptor beta chains derived from one specimen sequenced in a study of blood T cell repertoires in COVID-19 (dated by TCRdb to 2018 to 2020). The receptor library was made with the immunoSEQ multiplex PCR assay. Entries here come from immuneACCESS through TCRdb and include only in-frame sequences with V and J called. Some clones fail to appear in such tables; in the studies checked, an unresolved V gene covers under half of the shortfall, and the cause of the remainder is unknown. Recorded for this sample are about 480,000 clones; over 75% of them occurred a single time. The top ten clonotypes cover less than 2% of the sample. The sequencing input was PBMCs or T cells enriched from blood (not recorded which). These receptors came from a woman between 40 and 50 years old who had recovered from COVID-19.

The rearrangement links TRBV7-2 to TRBJ2-7; TRBD2 agrees at 11 bases. The CDR3 sequence is 15 residues long. V gave up 1 base and J gave up 7 bases; unmatched junction bases: 6. Germline V lookup: CDR1 SGHTA, CDR2 FQGNSA. The CDR3 DNA reads TGTGCCAGCAGCTTAGTAGGGACTAGCGGTCTGGAGCAGTACTTC. It translates to CASSLVGTSGLEQYF.

The rearrangement uses TRBV13 and TRBJ2-7; 9 bases align to TRBD2. Germline values: CDR1 PRHDT, CDR2 FYEKMQ (reference sequence). The CDR3 sequence is 18 residues long. J was trimmed by 2 bases and V by 4 bases; bases with no gene match: 15. DNA of the CDR3: TGTGCCAGCAGCTCTCAGGGCAGCCTAGCGGGAACGACCTACGAGCAGTACTTC. It is translated as CASSSQGSLAGTTYEQYF. Variable domain in full (rest from reference TRBV13 and TRBJ2-7): AAGVIQSPRHLIKEKRETATLKCYPIPRHDTVYWYQQGPGQDPQFLISFYEKMQSDKGSIPDRFSAQQFSDYHSELNMSSLELGDSALYFCASSSQGSLAGTTYEQYFGPGTRLTVT.